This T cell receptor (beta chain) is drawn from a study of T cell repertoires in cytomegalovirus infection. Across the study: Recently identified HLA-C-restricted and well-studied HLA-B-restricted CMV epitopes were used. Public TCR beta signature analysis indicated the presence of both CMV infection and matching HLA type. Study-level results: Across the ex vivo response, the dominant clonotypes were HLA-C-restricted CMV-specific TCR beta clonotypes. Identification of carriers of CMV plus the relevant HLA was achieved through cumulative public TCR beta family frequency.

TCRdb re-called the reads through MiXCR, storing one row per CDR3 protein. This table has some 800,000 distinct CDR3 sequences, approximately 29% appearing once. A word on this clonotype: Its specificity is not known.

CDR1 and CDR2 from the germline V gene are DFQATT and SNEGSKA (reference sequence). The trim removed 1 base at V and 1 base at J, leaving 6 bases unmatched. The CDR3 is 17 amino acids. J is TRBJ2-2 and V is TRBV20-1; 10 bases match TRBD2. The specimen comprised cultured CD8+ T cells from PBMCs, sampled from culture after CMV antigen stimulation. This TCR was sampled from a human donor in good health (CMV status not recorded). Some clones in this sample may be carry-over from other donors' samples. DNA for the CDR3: TGCAGTGCTAGAGCTCCCGGACTAGCGGTGAACACCGGGGAGCTGTTTTTT. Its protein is CSARAPGLAVNTGELFF.